This passage covers 31 T cell receptor beta chains from one sample sequenced in a study of blood T cell repertoires in COVID-19. TCRdb's copy holds only in-frame clones and misses some; the assay was immunoSEQ multiplex PCR. This table holds 110,000 to 150,000 clones, approximately 88% found once. The sequencing input was peripheral blood. The receptors were gathered from a man in his 70s with acute or convalescent COVID-19.

This chain joins TRBV11-1 and TRBJ2-7; D might be TRBD2 (6 bases). Germline V gene sequence: CDR1 SGHAT, CDR2 FQDESV (reference sequence). V lost 5 bases to trimming and J lost 0 bases, with 11 bases between them. The CDR3 runs 14 residues. The DNA for the CDR3 is TGTGCCAGCAGCGCGGGACCCTTCTCCTACGAGCAGTACTTC. This sequence encodes CASSAGPFSYEQYF.

The rearrangement joins TRBV28 to TRBJ1-2, with 7 nucleotides matching TRBD1. V was clipped by 5 bases and J by 8 bases; unmatched bases: 11. Germline V gives CDR1 MDHEN, CDR2 SYDVKM. The CDR3 spans 14 residues. The CDR3 region has the DNA TGTGCCAGCAGTATAGGGGACAGCGCCATGGGCTACACCTTC. It encodes CASSIGDSAMGYTF.

V and J are TRBV9 and TRBJ2-3; 9 bases align to TRBD2. CDR1 and CDR2 (germline): SGDLS, YYNGEE. CDR3 length: 18 amino acids. Trimming cost V 0 bases and J 5 bases; bases outside gene matches: 13. The CDR3: CASSVARVASGAGDTQYF. CDR3 bases: TGTGCCAGCAGCGTAGCACGAGTCGCTAGCGGGGCCGGAGATACGCAGTATTTT.

The chain has TRBV12-3 or TRBV12-4 and TRBJ1-2, with 7 nucleotides matching TRBD1. This CDR3 is built from 13 residues. The trim removed 7 bases at V and 5 bases at J, leaving 7 bases unmatched. The CDR3 loop reads CASTLQGPYGYTF. The DNA of the CDR3 is TGTGCCAGCACCCTACAGGGGCCTTATGGCTACACCTTC.

The chain recombines TRBV28 with TRBJ1-2; 9 bases map to TRBD1. Germline CDR1 reads MDHEN; CDR2 reads SYDVKM. J lost 7 bases, V lost 1 base, and 7 bases had no gene match. There are 15 residues in the CDR3. CDR3 sequence: CASSLSRDRAPGYTF. The CDR3, as DNA: TGTGCCAGCAGTTTATCCCGGGACAGGGCTCCTGGCTACACCTTC.

This clone is a singleton in its sample. The chain carries TRBV29-1 and TRBJ2-1, with TRBD1 matching over 9 bases. Germline CDR1 SQVTM, CDR2 ANQGSEA. This CDR3 is 13 amino acids long. The CDR3 spells CGIQGASYNEQFF. CDR3 nucleotide sequence: TGCGGAATACAGGGGGCGTCCTACAATGAGCAGTTCTTC.

V usage is TRBV19 and J usage is TRBJ2-7; 11 bases map to TRBD2. In germline, CDR1 is LNHDA, CDR2 SQIVND (reference sequence). This CDR3 comprises 16 residues. The ends lost 4 bases at V and 8 bases at J; junction bases unmatched: 13. CDR3 nucleotides: TGTGCCAGTAGTAAACAACTAGCGGGAGAGAAGGAAAAGCAGTACTTC. Its translation is CASSKQLAGEKEKQYF.

The chain combines TRBV7-8 with TRBJ1-1; D is possibly TRBD1 (6 bases). The germline V and J ends were trimmed by 4 bases and 1 base, with 10 bases remaining between them. CDR3 length equals 14 residues. Germline CDR1 reads SGHVS; CDR2 reads FQNEAQ. In DNA form, the CDR3 reads TGTGCCAGCAGCTCAGGGGCAGGGAACACTGAAGCTTTCTTT. Amino acids: CASSSGAGNTEAFF.

The chain combines TRBV12-3 or TRBV12-4 with TRBJ1-1, with a possible D match to TRBD1 (5 bases). The CDR3 spans 13 residues. Trimming took off 1 base at V and 7 bases at J, with 10 bases between the two ends. The CDR3 bases are TGTGCCAGCAGTTTAGGGTCAGGGTTTGAAGCTTTCTTT. The encoded protein is CASSLGSGFEAFF.

The chain employs TRBV9 and TRBJ2-5; weak D call: TRBD2 (5 bases). This CDR3 region has 15 residues. Germline values: CDR1 SGDLS, CDR2 YYNGEE. Trimming shortened V by 0 bases and J by 3 bases, and 12 bases separated the two germline ends. CDR3 region: CASSVEVGAEETQYF. CDR3 DNA sequence: TGTGCCAGCAGCGTAGAAGTGGGAGCGGAAGAGACCCAGTACTTC.

The chain carries TRBV6-5 and TRBJ1-4; D is unresolved. This CDR3 contains 13 residues. V dropped 10 bases and J dropped 4 bases, with 13 bases sitting between them. CDR1 is MNHEY and CDR2 is SVGAGI in the germline V gene. In DNA, the CDR3 is TGTGCCACCATGCGGGCCCTTAATGAAAAACTGTTTTTT. Its translation: CATMRALNEKLFF.

For the CDR3, the DNA is TGTGCCAGCAGCTTATTGGGGGGATCTGGGAGAGAGACCCAGTACTTC. This codes for CASSLLGGSGRETQYF. The chain has TRBV11-2 and TRBJ2-5; tentatively, D is TRBD2 (6 bases). This CDR3 is built from 16 residues. The V end was cut by 2 bases, the J end by 4 bases, with 17 bases between. The germline V gene encodes CDR1 SGHAT and CDR2 FQNNGV.

The J gene is TRBJ1-4, the V gene TRBV6-5, with D tentatively TRBD1 (5 bases). The V gene's germline CDR1 is MNHEY and CDR2 SVGAGI. There are 15 residues in the CDR3. V lost 2 bases and J 5 bases, leaving 12 bases between the germline ends. The CDR3 DNA follows: TGTGCCAGCAGTTACCTGCGACAGATAAATGAAAAACTGTTTTTT. Translated, it gives CASSYLRQINEKLFF.

The chain links TRBV7-9 to TRBJ1-2; the match to TRBD1 covers 8 bases. From germline, CDR1 is SEHNR and CDR2 FQNEAQ (reference sequence). V lost 4 bases and J lost 8; bases outside the gene matches: 12. There are 15 residues in the CDR3. Here the CDR3 DNA reads TGTGCCAGCAGCTCTTTGGACAGGGAGGGGCGCGGCTACACCTTC. Its translation is CASSSLDREGRGYTF.

The chain combines TRBV18 with TRBJ2-2, with 7 bases identical to TRBD1. V lost 7 bases and J lost 0; bases outside the gene matches: 5. CDR3 size: 15 residues. Germline loops: CDR1 KGHSH, CDR2 LQKENI. The CDR3 sequence: CASFRDRANTGELFF. CDR3 nucleotide sequence: TGTGCCAGCTTCCGAGACAGGGCGAACACCGGGGAGCTGTTTTTT. Together with reference TRBV18 and TRBJ2-2, the CDR3 gives the full variable domain: NAGVMQNPRHLVRRRGQEARLRCSPMKGHSHVYWYRQLPEEGLKFMVYLQKENIIDESGMPKERFSAEFPKEGPSILRIQQVVRGDSAAYFCASFRDRANTGELFFGEGSRLTVL.

The rearrangement joins TRBV5-4 to TRBJ2-5; 7 bases are shared with TRBD1. Per germline, CDR1 SGHNT and CDR2 YYREEE (reference sequence). This CDR3 contains 16 residues. V shed 0 bases, J shed 7 bases, and the junction held 12 bases outside the gene matches. The CDR3, as DNA: TGTGCCAGCAGCTTGGCGGGGACAGATCTAGTGAGGACCCAGTACTTC. It translates to CASSLAGTDLVRTQYF.

This rearrangement joins TRBV7-2 to TRBJ1-5; 8 bases map to TRBD1. Germline V gene lookup returns CDR1 SGHTA and CDR2 FQGNSA. This CDR3 is built from 13 residues. J was trimmed by 8 bases and V by 3 bases; bases with no gene match: 3. In DNA, the CDR3 is TGTGCCAGCAGCTTGGACAGGGCGGAGCCCCAGCATTTT. Translation gives CASSLDRAEPQHF.

Here the CDR3 DNA reads TGTGCCAGCAGTGAAATTTGGGCGGGACCGGAGACCCAGTACTTC. Its translation is CASSEIWAGPETQYF. This chain connects TRBV6-1 to TRBJ2-5; maybe TRBD2 (6 bases). The V end lost 2 bases, the J end lost 5 bases, and 15 bases lay between the germline ends. Germline V lookup: CDR1 MNHNS, CDR2 SASEGT. CDR3 length equals 15 residues.

The rearrangement uses TRBV6-5 and TRBJ2-7, with D possibly being TRBD2 (5 bases). This CDR3 region has 14 residues. Trimming stripped 2 bases from V and 2 bases from J, with 10 bases between. Germline CDR1 MNHEY, CDR2 SVGAGI. This CDR3 is CASSYRAGTYEQYF. In nucleotides, the CDR3 is TGTGCCAGCAGTTACAGGGCCGGGACCTACGAGCAGTACTTC.

The chain is built from TRBV7-9 and TRBJ1-2; the D gene is possibly TRBD1 (5 bases). Trimming stripped 7 bases from V and 6 bases from J, with 15 bases between. The V gene's germline CDR1 is SEHNR and CDR2 FQNEAQ (reference sequence). This CDR3 has 13 residues. CDR3 DNA: TGTGCCAGCACCTCTTGGGGCGAGGATGGCTACACCTTC. It translates to CASTSWGEDGYTF.

This chain uses TRBV7-9 with TRBJ1-3; D remains unclear. Germline CDR1 and CDR2: SEHNR and FQNEAQ (reference sequence). The CDR3 length is 16 residues. V was trimmed by 5 bases and J by 0 bases, leaving 14 bases between them. The CDR3 nucleotides read TGTGCCAGCAGCCAAACCACAGCTTTCTCTGGAAACACCATATATTTT. The encoded protein is CASSQTTAFSGNTIYF.

The chain carries TRBV6-5 and TRBJ1-2; 9 bases agree with TRBD1. The germline CDR1 and CDR2 sequences are MNHEY and SVGAGI. With V trimmed by 5 bases and J by 8 bases, 9 bases remained unmatched. The CDR3 has 14 residues. The CDR3 loop is CASSIRDREGGYTF. CDR3 bases: TGTGCCAGCAGTATCCGGGACAGGGAAGGCGGCTACACCTTC.

This chain joins TRBV5-1 and TRBJ1-1; 7 bases agree with TRBD1. V lost 0 bases and J lost 0; bases outside the gene matches: 8. Germline CDR1 reads SGHRS; CDR2 reads YFSETQ. This CDR3 has 17 residues. In nucleotides, the CDR3 is TGCGCCAGCAGCTTGGGTGGTCAAGGGGGCCTGAACACTGAAGCTTTCTTT. Protein product: CASSLGGQGGLNTEAFF.

The V gene is TRBV5-5, the J gene TRBJ2-5; TRBD1 agrees at 8 bases. With V trimmed by 3 bases and J by 5 bases, 3 bases remained unmatched. Germline CDR1 reads SGHKS; CDR2 reads YYEKEE (reference sequence). There are 13 residues in the CDR3. CDR3 sequence: CASSSQGGETQYF. For the CDR3, the DNA is TGTGCCAGCAGCTCACAGGGGGGCGAGACCCAGTACTTC.

The chain joins TRBV14 to TRBJ2-5; possible D gene TRBD2, 7 bases. Trimming left V 4 bases short and J 6 bases short, with 18 bases between. CDR1 and CDR2 from the germline V gene are SGHDN and FVKESK. This CDR3 comprises 15 residues. The DNA of the CDR3 is TGTGCCAGCAGCCCTAACTGGGGGGGCGCGAAGACCCAGTACTTC. Translation gives CASSPNWGGAKTQYF.

The CDR3 loop reads CASSLDSGKNTGELFF. The CDR3 DNA reads TGCGCCAGCAGCTTGGATAGCGGGAAGAACACCGGGGAGCTGTTTTTT. V and J are TRBV5-1 and TRBJ2-2, with 8 bases aligning to TRBD2. CDR1 is SGHRS and CDR2 is YFSETQ in the germline V gene. J lost 1 base, V lost 0 bases, and 2 bases had no gene match. The length of the CDR3 is 16 residues.

The chain carries TRBV5-1 and TRBJ2-2; 9 nucleotides agree with TRBD2. This CDR3 has 17 residues. Germline CDR1 and CDR2: SGHRS and YFSETQ. V dropped 0 bases and J dropped 4; count of bases not matched to a gene: 7. The CDR3 protein is CASSLEGLTSGTGELFF. In nucleotides, the CDR3 is TGCGCCAGCAGCTTGGAGGGATTGACTAGCGGCACCGGGGAGCTGTTTTTT.

The chain has TRBV5-1 and TRBJ1-2; 10 bases match TRBD1. Germline CDR1 and CDR2: SGHRS and YFSETQ. V was clipped by 6 bases and J by 7 bases; unmatched bases: 15. There are 16 residues in the CDR3. DNA of the CDR3: TGCGCCAGCAACAGGGCCGGTGGGACAGGGGATGGTGGCTACACCTTC. It specifies CASNRAGGTGDGGYTF.

The V and J genes are TRBV27 and TRBJ2-7, with 10 bases fitting TRBD2. The CDR3 has 16 amino acids. V shed 5 bases, J shed 0 bases, and the junction held 7 bases outside the gene matches. Germline loops: CDR1 MNHEY, CDR2 SMNVEV (reference sequence). CDR3 residues: CASSPIAGGTSYEQYF. CDR3 nucleotide sequence: TGTGCCAGCAGTCCGATAGCGGGAGGTACCTCCTACGAGCAGTACTTC.

The V and J genes are TRBV29-1 and TRBJ2-2; no reliable D call. Looked up from germline, CDR1 is SQVTM and CDR2 is ANQGSEA. This CDR3 has 15 residues. V was pared by 6 bases and J by 3 bases, with 17 bases between. This CDR3 reads CSVLARSSDTGELFF. CDR3 nucleotides: TGCAGCGTCCTCGCCCGAAGCTCGGACACCGGGGAGCTGTTTTTT.

This sequence joins TRBV10-3 and TRBJ1-2, with D perhaps TRBD1 (6 bases). With 7 bases removed from V and 6 bases from J, the gap between germline ends came to 15 bases. CDR1 ENHRY and CDR2 SYGVKD come from the germline V gene. CDR3 length: 13 amino acids. CDR3 nucleotide sequence: TGTGCCATCAAACAGGGAAGCGGACATGGCTACACCTTC. Its translation is CAIKQGSGHGYTF.